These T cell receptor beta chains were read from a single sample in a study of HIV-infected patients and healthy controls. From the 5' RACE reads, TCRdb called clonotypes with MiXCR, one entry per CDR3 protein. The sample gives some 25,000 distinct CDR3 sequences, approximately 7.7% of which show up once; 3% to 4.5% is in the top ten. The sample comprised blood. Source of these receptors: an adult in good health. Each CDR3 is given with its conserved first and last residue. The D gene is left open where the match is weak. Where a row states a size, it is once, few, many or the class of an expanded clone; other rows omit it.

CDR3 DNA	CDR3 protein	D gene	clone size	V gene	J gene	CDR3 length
TGTGCCTGGAGTGCCTGGAAATCGACAGATACGCAGTATTTT	CAWSAWKSTDTQYF	.	many	TRBV30	TRBJ2-3	14
TGTGCCAGCAGCTTAGATTCAGGGAGGTCGTCTAACTATGGCTACACCTTC	CASSLDSGRSSNYGYTF	.	many	TRBV7-2	TRBJ1-2	17
TGTGCCAGCAGCGTAGGTGGCGCCTCTAACTATGGCTACACCTTC	CASSVGGASNYGYTF	.	many	TRBV9	TRBJ1-2	15
TGTGCCACCAGCAGGTTGGGGTGGGAGCCCAGCACAGATACGCAGTATTTT	CATSRLGWEPSTDTQYF	.	few	TRBV15	TRBJ2-3	17
TGTGCCACCAGCAACTTTGTGGGATCTGAAGCTTTCTTT	CATSNFVGSEAFF	.	few	TRBV15	TRBJ1-1	13
TGTGCCAGCAGCCCACGACCTGGGACAGGGGTTTACGAGCAGTACTTC	CASSPRPGTGVYEQYF	TRBD1	many	TRBV14	TRBJ2-7	16
TGTGCCAGCAGCTCTAGGAGACAGGGTAGCACAGATACGCAGTATTTT	CASSSRRQGSTDTQYF	TRBD1	.	TRBV5-4	TRBJ2-3	16
TGCAGCGCCTGGGGGACCTTGAACACTGAAGCTTTCTTT	CSAWGTLNTEAFF	.	many	TRBV29-1	TRBJ1-1	13
TGTGCCAGCAGCCCCGGGAGCCACCCGGTATGGGAGACCCAGTACTTC	CASSPGSHPVWETQYF	.	many	TRBV9	TRBJ2-5	16
TGTGCCAGCAATTCGGGCCCGCGGCAGCCCCAGCATTTT	CASNSGPRQPQHF	.	many	TRBV12-3/TRBV12-4	TRBJ1-5	13
TGTGCCAGCAGCCCGAGGGGGACAGGGGATTCACCCCTCCACTTT	CASSPRGTGDSPLHF	TRBD1	many	TRBV7-9	TRBJ1-6	15
TGTGCCAGCAGCCAAGTGTCAACAGGGAACTATGGCTACACCTTC	CASSQVSTGNYGYTF	.	many	TRBV14	TRBJ1-2	15
TGTGCCAGCAGCTTAGAGCCGGCGGGCGCCTACAATGAGCAGTTCTTC	CASSLEPAGAYNEQFF	.	.	TRBV7-8	TRBJ2-1	16
TGTGCCTGGACCACAGTAGGTCTATTAGACAAGCAGTTCTTC	CAWTTVGLLDKQFF	.	many	TRBV30	TRBJ2-1	14
TGTGCCAGCAAGTCCTTACGTGCTAGCACAGATACGCAGTATTTT	CASKSLRASTDTQYF	.	few	TRBV6-2/TRBV6-3	TRBJ2-3	15
TGTGCCAGCAGTTTGTTCCGAGGGGGGAGGACTGAAGCTTTCTTT	CASSLFRGGRTEAFF	.	many	TRBV28	TRBJ1-1	15
TGTGCCAGTAACCCTAGCGGGAGACGCACAGATACGCAGTATTTT	CASNPSGRRTDTQYF	TRBD2	.	TRBV19	TRBJ2-3	15
TGTGCCAGCAGCCCGGACAGGGGGAGAGCAGAGACCCAGTACTTC	CASSPDRGRAETQYF	TRBD1	many	TRBV7-3	TRBJ2-5	15
TGTGCCAGCAGCTTGGGACAGGGGGCAAATCAGCCCCAGCATTTT	CASSLGQGANQPQHF	TRBD1	many	TRBV7-9	TRBJ1-5	15
TGTGCCAGCAGAACCACAGGGGGCGCGGGGGGAACTGAAGCTTTCTTT	CASRTTGGAGGTEAFF	TRBD1	many	TRBV6-2/TRBV6-3	TRBJ1-1	16
TGTGCCAGCAGCTGGGACAGCCTTGGTGAAAAACTGTTTTTT	CASSWDSLGEKLFF	TRBD1	many	TRBV5-8	TRBJ1-4	14
TGTGCCAGCAGTGCCGGGACATTACCCCAGTACTTC	CASSAGTLPQYF	.	many	TRBV12-3/TRBV12-4	TRBJ2-5	12
TGTGCCAGCAGTGAGCAACGGGAGGGGCCCTACGAGCAGTACTTC	CASSEQREGPYEQYF	TRBD2	medium-sized	TRBV25-1	TRBJ2-7	15
TGTGCCTGGAGTGTCGAGGGATCCAGCACTGAAGCTTTCTTT	CAWSVEGSSTEAFF	.	few	TRBV30	TRBJ1-1	14
TGTGCCAGCAGCTTGACAGTGCCCTCCGAGCAGTACTTC	CASSLTVPSEQYF	.	many	TRBV12-3/TRBV12-4	TRBJ2-7	13
TGCGCCAGCCGCCTGGGGGCGGTCAACAATCAGCCCCAGCATTTT	CASRLGAVNNQPQHF	.	many	TRBV5-1	TRBJ1-5	15
TGTGCCAGCAGTAACGGCCCTAGCAATCAGCCCCAGCATTTT	CASSNGPSNQPQHF	.	many	TRBV6-5	TRBJ1-5	14
TGTGCCAGCAGTTTTCGAGGGGAGCAGTACTTC	CASSFRGEQYF	.	many	TRBV12-3/TRBV12-4	TRBJ2-5	11
TGTGCCAGCAGTATAACCGCCAGGGGGCTCGAGACCCAGTACTTC	CASSITARGLETQYF	TRBD1	.	TRBV27	TRBJ2-5	15
TGCGCCAGCAGCGCTGACTACCGGGCCGAGCAGTACTTC	CASSADYRAEQYF	.	many	TRBV5-1	TRBJ2-7	13
TGTGCCAGCAGTTTAACCGCCCGGGACACGAACACCGGGGAGCTGTTTTTT	CASSLTARDTNTGELFF	.	many	TRBV28	TRBJ2-2	17